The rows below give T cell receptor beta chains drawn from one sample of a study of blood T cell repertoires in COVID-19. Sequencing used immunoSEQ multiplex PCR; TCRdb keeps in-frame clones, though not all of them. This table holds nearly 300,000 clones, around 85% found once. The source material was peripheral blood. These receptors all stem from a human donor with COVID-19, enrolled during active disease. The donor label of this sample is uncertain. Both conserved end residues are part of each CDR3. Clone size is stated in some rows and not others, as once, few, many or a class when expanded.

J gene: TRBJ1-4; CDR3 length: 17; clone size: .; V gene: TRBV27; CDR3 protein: CASSPQPDGGGNEKLFF
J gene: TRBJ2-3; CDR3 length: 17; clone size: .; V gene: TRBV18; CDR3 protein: CASSQQPTGGPTDTQYF
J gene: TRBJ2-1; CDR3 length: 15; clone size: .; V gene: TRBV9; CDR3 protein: CASSVEASGDNEQFF
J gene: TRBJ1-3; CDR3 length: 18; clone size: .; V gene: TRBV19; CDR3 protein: CASSPEADFRNPGNTIYF
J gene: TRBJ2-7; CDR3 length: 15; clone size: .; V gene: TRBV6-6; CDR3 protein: CASSTPRTGETEQYF
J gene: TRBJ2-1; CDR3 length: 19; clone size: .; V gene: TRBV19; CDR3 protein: CASSLTAETSGTGINEQFF
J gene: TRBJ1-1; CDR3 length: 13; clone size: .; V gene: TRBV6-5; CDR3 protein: CASTETGNTEAFF
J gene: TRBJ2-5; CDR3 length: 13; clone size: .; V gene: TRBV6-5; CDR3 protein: CASSYAYQETQYF
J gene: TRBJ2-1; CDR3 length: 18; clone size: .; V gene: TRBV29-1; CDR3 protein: CSVEDLGGVTPSYNEQFF
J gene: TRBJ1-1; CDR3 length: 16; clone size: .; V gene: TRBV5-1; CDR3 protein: CASKAQTGAMNTEAFF
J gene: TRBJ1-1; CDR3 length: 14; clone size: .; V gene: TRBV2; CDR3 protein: CASSERTGTPEAFF
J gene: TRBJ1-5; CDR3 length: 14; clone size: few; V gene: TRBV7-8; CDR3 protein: CASSLDRGGQPQHF
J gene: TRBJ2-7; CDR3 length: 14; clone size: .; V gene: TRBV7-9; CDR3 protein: CASSSGTGPYEQYF
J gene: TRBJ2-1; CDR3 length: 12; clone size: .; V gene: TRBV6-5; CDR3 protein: CASTRGGTEQFF
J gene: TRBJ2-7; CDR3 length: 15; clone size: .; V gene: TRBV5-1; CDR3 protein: CASSSPRAGDYEQYF
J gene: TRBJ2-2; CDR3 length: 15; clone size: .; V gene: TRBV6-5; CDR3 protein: CASTPLSGSDGELFF
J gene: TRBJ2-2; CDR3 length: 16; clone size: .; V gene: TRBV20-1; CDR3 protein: CSASPQGAFDTGELFF
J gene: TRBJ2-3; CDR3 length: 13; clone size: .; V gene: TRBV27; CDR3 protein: CASTSGNTDTQYF
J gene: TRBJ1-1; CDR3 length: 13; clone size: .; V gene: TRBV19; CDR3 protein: CASSIWGGPRAFF
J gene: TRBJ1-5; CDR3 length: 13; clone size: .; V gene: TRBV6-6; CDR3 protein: CATNNRGNQPQHF
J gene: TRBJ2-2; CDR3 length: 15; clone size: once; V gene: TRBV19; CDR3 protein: CASSIVTGGIGELFF
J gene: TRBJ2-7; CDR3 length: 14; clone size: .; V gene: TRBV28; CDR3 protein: CASSIATGGYEQYF
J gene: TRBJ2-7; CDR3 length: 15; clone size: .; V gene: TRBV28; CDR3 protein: CASSPIAGGPGEQYF
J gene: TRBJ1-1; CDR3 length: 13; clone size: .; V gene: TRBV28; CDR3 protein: CASSWDRNTEAFF
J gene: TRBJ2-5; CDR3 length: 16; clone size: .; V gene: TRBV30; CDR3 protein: CAWSFHLALEGETQYF
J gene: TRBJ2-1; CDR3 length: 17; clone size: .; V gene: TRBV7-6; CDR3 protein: CASSRGAGGNSYNEQFF
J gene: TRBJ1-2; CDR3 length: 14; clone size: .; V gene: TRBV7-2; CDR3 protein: CASSLRQANYGYTF
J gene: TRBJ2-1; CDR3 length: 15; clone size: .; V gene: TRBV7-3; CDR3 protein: CASSSGLAGVDEQFF
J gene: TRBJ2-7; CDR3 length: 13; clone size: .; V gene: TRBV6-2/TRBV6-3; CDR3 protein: CASSSVAGVQQYF